Following are 8 T cell receptor beta chains from one sample sequenced in a study of cytomegalovirus exposure and HLA in healthy donors (TCRdb year 2017). Libraries were built with the immunoSEQ multiplex PCR assay. A mixture of 60 forward primers for TCR Vbeta segments and 13 reverse primers for TCR Jbeta segments was used in the multiplex PCR. TCRdb took this table from immuneACCESS and kept in-frame rearrangements with V and J called. Such tables lack part of the clones; where checked against another copy, unresolved V genes explain under half of the gap, and the rest is unexplained. The sample has 150,000 to 200,000 clones on record, approximately 70% of them singletons. The top ten hold around 6.8% of the sample. The sample consisted of PBMCs. These receptors were taken from a man between 40 and 49 years old in good health and CMV-seropositive.

The J gene is TRBJ2-3, the V gene TRBV15, with 12 bases fitting TRBD1. Looked up from germline, CDR1 is LNHNV and CDR2 is YYDKDF (reference sequence). The junction had 12 bases not matched to a gene; V was cut back by 7 bases and J by 7 bases. This CDR3 contains 16 residues. The CDR3 spells CATNPGRDRGLNTQYF. CDR3 DNA: TGTGCCACCAACCCAGGGAGGGACAGGGGGCTGAATACGCAGTATTTT.

The chain employs TRBV27 and TRBJ2-1; 10 bases are shared with TRBD1. Trimming at V came to 2 bases and at J to 7 bases, leaving 5 bases not matched to a gene. CDR3 length equals 15 residues. CDR1 and CDR2 from the germline V gene are MNHEY and SMNVEV (reference sequence). CDR3 residues: CASSLGGQGNNEQFF. The CDR3 DNA reads as TGTGCCAGCAGTTTAGGGGGACAGGGGAATAATGAGCAGTTCTTC.

The V and J genes are TRBV7-2 and TRBJ1-1, with D maybe TRBD1 (6 bases). There are 13 residues in the CDR3. Trimming pared 2 bases from V and 6 bases from J, leaving 10 bases between. Germline CDR1 reads SGHTA; CDR2 reads FQGNSA. CDR3 sequence reads: CASSLKQGSEAFF. The CDR3 DNA sequence: TGTGCCAGCAGCTTAAAACAGGGTTCTGAAGCTTTCTTT.

CDR3 nucleotides: TGTGCCAGCAGTTCCCGACAGCTCTCTGGGGCCAACGTCCTGACTTTC. Its translation is CASSSRQLSGANVLTF. The V and J genes are TRBV27 and TRBJ2-6; D perhaps matches TRBD1 (5 bases). This CDR3 spans 16 amino acids. Germline CDR1 is MNHEY and CDR2 is SMNVEV (reference sequence). V was cut by 4 bases and J by 0 bases, with 10 bases left in between.

The chain recombines TRBV6-1 with TRBJ2-3, with 9 nucleotides matching TRBD2. The CDR3 has 13 amino acids. Germline CDR1 reads MNHNS; CDR2 reads SASEGT. V lost 8 bases to trimming and J lost 2 bases; unmatched junction nucleotides: 2. The CDR3 loop is CASERGVTDTQYF. The CDR3 DNA is TGTGCCAGCGAGCGGGGGGTCACAGATACGCAGTATTTT.

This chain uses TRBV5-4 with TRBJ1-1; 9 bases align to TRBD1. CDR3 length equals 15 residues. Germline loops: CDR1 SGHNT, CDR2 YYREEE (reference sequence). The V and J ends lost 3 bases and 5 bases, in that order; junction bases with no gene match: 8. CDR3 region: CASSSLATGGTEAFF. DNA for the CDR3: TGTGCCAGCAGCTCCCTCGCGACAGGGGGTACTGAAGCTTTCTTT.

The chain uses TRBV9 and TRBJ2-5; unclear D gene. The closer fit of TRBJ2-7 to the DNA end suggests the J call may be wrong. The CDR3 has 15 amino acids. Per the germline V gene, CDR1 is SGDLS and CDR2 is YYNGEE. This CDR3 reads CASSVDVVSSYEQYF. The CDR3 bases are TGTGCCAGCAGCGTAGATGTAGTTTCCTCCTACGAGCAGTACTTC.

The table lists this clone with a few counts. J is TRBJ1-4 and V is TRBV7-9, with a weak D call TRBD1 (5 bases). V was trimmed by 2 bases and J by 0 bases, leaving 10 bases between them. The CDR3 runs 16 residues. The germline V gene encodes CDR1 SEHNR and CDR2 FQNEAQ (reference sequence). Here the CDR3 DNA reads TGTGCCAGCAGCTTATTTTCGGGGGCAACTAATGAAAAACTGTTTTTT. It is translated as CASSLFSGATNEKLFF.